This TCR beta chain was sequenced during a study of blood T cells in healthy people across ages. On the study more broadly: Per every two T cells, about one barcoded beta molecule was captured by template switching. Findings and limits, study-wide: Per million T cells, TCR beta diversity dropped roughly linearly as age increased. It was the long-lived donors that had more naive CD4+ cells and higher diversity than aged donors.

It was with a sample-barcoded 5' primer and a J-beta primer mix that a second PCR of roughly 7 to 12 cycles was run. Tags on each cDNA molecule came from a template-switch adaptor with 12 random nucleotides. TCRdb independently ran MiXCR on the 5' RACE reads; one entry per CDR3 protein. The sample has approximately 800,000 distinct CDR3 sequences; roughly 35% are singletons. This clonotype was observed many times. Its cognate antigen is unknown. The sequenced sample consisted of blood. This TCR derives from a man younger than 35 in good health.

Written as DNA, the CDR3 is TGTGCCAGCAGCCAAGACAGGGGAGATGGGACAGATACGCAGTATTTT. This translates into CASSQDRGDGTDTQYF. The chain uses TRBV5-5 and TRBJ2-3, with 8 positions matching TRBD1. CDR3 length equals 16 residues. Trimming cost V 4 bases and J 3 bases; bases outside gene matches: 10. Germline V gene lookup returns CDR1 SGHKS and CDR2 YYEKEE (reference sequence).